One sample yielded the 4 T cell receptor beta chains listed below, sequenced in a study of T cells in Graves' hyperthyroidism and ophthalmopathy. Amplified TCR beta CDR3 regions derived from RNA transcripts. In the first-round RT-PCR of the TCR CDR3, the HTBI primer set was used. From the multiplex PCR reads, TCRdb called clonotypes with MiXCR, one entry per CDR3 protein. The sample shows about 59,000 distinct CDR3 sequences, approximately 53% of them seen only once. The sequenced sample consisted of blood. The receptors stem from a woman in her sixties or seventies with Graves' ophthalmopathy.

The rearrangement uses TRBV2 and TRBJ2-1; TRBD2 matches at 9 bases. Trimming cost V 3 bases and J 13 bases; bases outside gene matches: 4. The CDR3 runs to 12 residues. Germline lookup yields CDR1 SNHLY and CDR2 FYNNEI. CDR3 DNA: TGTGCCAGCAGTGACGGTAGCGGGAGACAGTTCTTC. Translation gives CASSDGSGRQFF.

In this sample, this clonotype turned up a few times. The gene calls are TRBV20-1 and TRBJ1-1; the D gene is possibly TRBD1 (6 bases). CDR1 and CDR2 from the germline V gene are DFQATT and SNEGSKA (reference sequence). Trimming stripped 0 bases from V and 4 bases from J, with 24 bases between. CDR3 length equals 18 residues. CDR3 nucleotides: TGCAGTGCTAGAGATCAGAGGGGGGGGGGGGTTTGGAGCACTGAAGCTTTCTTT. Translating it yields CSARDQRGGGVWSTEAFF.

The gene calls are TRBV10-3 and TRBJ2-3, with a weak D call TRBD2 (6 bases). The germline V and J ends were trimmed by 2 bases and 11 bases, with 11 bases remaining between them. Per the germline V gene, CDR1 is ENHRY and CDR2 is SYGVKD. CDR3 length equals 12 residues. The DNA of the CDR3 is TGTGCCATCAGTGAGGGGCGGGAACAGCAGTATTTT. Amino acid sequence: CAISEGREQQYF.

A remark on this clonotype: The junction departs from germline at one end; a sequencing error may be responsible. The rearrangement joins TRBV4-1 to TRBJ2-3; a weak D match, TRBD2 (6 bases). Per germline, CDR1 MGHRA and CDR2 YSYEKL. This CDR3 is built from 14 residues. The CDR3: CASSQDPSADMQYF. CDR3 in DNA: TGCGCCAGCAGCCAAGATCCTAGCGCGGATATGCAGTATTTT.